These 23 T cell receptor beta chains were all obtained from the same sample, sequenced in a study of blood T cell repertoires in COVID-19. Some clones are missing from TCRdb's copy, which holds only in-frame ones; the method was immunoSEQ multiplex PCR. The table includes 70,000 to 85,000 clones, 70% to 90% detected once. Sequenced: peripheral blood. These receptors came from a woman older than 75 with acute or convalescent COVID-19.

V gene TRBV24-1 combines with J gene TRBJ2-2; 12 bases line up with TRBD2. The CDR3 covers 13 residues. CDR1 and CDR2 (germline): KGHDR, SFDVKD. The CDR3 is CVLAGGHTGELFF. As DNA, the CDR3 is TGTGTTCTAGCGGGGGGGCACACCGGGGAGCTGTTTTTT.

This clone was counted only a few times. The chain couples TRBV4-1 to TRBJ2-2, with a tentative D call TRBD2 (6 bases). The CDR3 loop spans 14 amino acids. The V end was cut by 5 bases, the J end by 8 bases, with 15 bases between. CDR1 is MGHRA and CDR2 is YSYEKL in the germline V gene. The CDR3 spells CASSYWGGGGELFF. CDR3 coding DNA: TGCGCCAGCAGCTACTGGGGAGGTGGTGGGGAGCTGTTTTTT.

The gene calls are TRBV7-3 and TRBJ2-1, with TRBD2 identical over 9 bases. This CDR3 comprises 15 residues. The trim removed 5 bases at V and 9 bases at J, leaving 11 bases unmatched. Per the germline V gene, CDR1 is SGHTA and CDR2 is FQGTGA. CDR3 loop: CASSPNGGGAIEQFF. The CDR3 DNA follows: TGTGCCAGCAGCCCGAATGGCGGGGGGGCTATTGAGCAGTTCTTC.

The rearrangement uses TRBV3-1 (or the pseudogene TRBV3-2) and TRBJ2-2; D is uncertain. The CDR3 sequence is 13 residues long. Deletions cut 1 base from V and 5 bases from J, with 5 bases between. Per the germline V gene, CDR1 is LGHDT and CDR2 is YNNKEL (reference sequence). CDR3 protein: CASSQARTGELFF. The CDR3 nucleotides are TGTGCCAGCAGCCAAGCGAGGACCGGGGAGCTGTTTTTT.

The chain has TRBV28 and TRBJ2-7; 9 bases fit TRBD1. The germline CDR1 and CDR2 sequences are MDHEN and SYDVKM. The CDR3 runs to 14 residues. V gave up 5 bases and J gave up 6 bases; unmatched junction bases: 8. The CDR3 DNA follows: TGTGCCAGCAGTACCGGGACAGGGATACGCGAGCAGTACTTC. Translating gives CASSTGTGIREQYF.

This clone was seen ten or more times. The same CDR3 can be traced to other DNA sequences in this sample. The chain uses TRBV6-5 and TRBJ2-6, with D unclear. This CDR3 region has 14 residues. The germline gives CDR1 MNHEY, CDR2 SVGAGI. Trimming shortened V by 7 bases and J by 3 bases, and 10 bases separated the two germline ends. CDR3 protein: CASTPTHGANVLTF. CDR3 DNA sequence: TGTGCCAGCACGCCGACACATGGGGCCAACGTCCTGACTTTC.

This clone was picked up a small number of times. The chain carries TRBV5-1 and TRBJ1-4; D is perhaps TRBD1 (6 bases). V dropped 2 bases and J dropped 6 bases, with 17 bases sitting between them. Per germline, CDR1 SGHRS and CDR2 YFSETQ. The CDR3 spans 16 residues. The DNA of the CDR3 is TGCGCCAGCAGCTTTGACACCGGGGGGGCGTATGAAAAACTGTTTTTT. It yields the protein CASSFDTGGAYEKLFF.

The gene calls are TRBV7-8 and TRBJ1-4; 8 nucleotides match TRBD1. Trimming removed 3 bases from V and 7 bases from J; junction bases left unmatched: 7. The CDR3 contains 15 residues. CDR1 SGHVS and CDR2 FQNEAQ come from the germline V gene. The CDR3 spells CASSLDQGAGEKLFF. CDR3 coding DNA: TGTGCCAGCAGCTTGGATCAGGGGGCTGGTGAAAAACTGTTTTTT.

The chain couples TRBV29-1 to TRBJ1-5; weak D call: TRBD1 (6 bases). The CDR3 spans 13 residues. The germline CDR1 and CDR2 sequences are SQVTM and ANQGSEA. Trimming removed 6 bases from V and 8 bases from J, with 17 bases in between. The CDR3 protein is CSVLTGILEPQHF. The CDR3 bases are TGCAGCGTGCTAACAGGGATTTTAGAGCCCCAGCATTTT. Full variable domain (missing parts from reference TRBV29-1 and TRBJ1-5): SAVISQKPSRDICQRGTSLTIQCQVDSQVTMMFWYRQQPGQSLTLIATANQGSEATYESGFVIDKFPISRPNLTFSTLTVSNMSPEDSSIYLCSVLTGILEPQHFGDGTRLSIL.

There are a few counts of this clone. This chain connects TRBV9 to TRBJ2-2, with 14 bases identical to TRBD2. Germline lookup yields CDR1 SGDLS and CDR2 YYNGEE. The CDR3 length is 19 residues. V lost 6 bases, J lost 0 bases, and 10 bases stayed unmatched. The CDR3 region has the DNA TGTGCCAGCACCCTTGGACTAGCGGGGGGCCTCGCGAACACCGGGGAGCTGTTTTTT. Translated, it gives CASTLGLAGGLANTGELFF.

This rearrangement joins TRBV6-6 to TRBJ2-1, with 10 nucleotides matching TRBD2. With 5 bases clipped from V and 2 bases from J, the junction kept 9 bases outside the gene matches. This CDR3 contains 17 residues. Per germline, CDR1 MNHNY and CDR2 SVGAGI (reference sequence). CDR3 nucleotides: TGTGCCAGCAGTCCCTCTTCCAGCGGGGGGGCCTACAATGAGCAGTTCTTC. Its protein product is CASSPSSSGGAYNEQFF.

This clone was seen only once. This rearrangement joins TRBV11-3 to TRBJ2-1; TRBD2 aligns across 7 bases. This CDR3 spans 15 amino acids. Germline loops: CDR1 SGHNT, CDR2 YENEEA. V lost 1 base and J lost 7; bases outside the gene matches: 7. CDR3 sequence reads: CASSLGAGEINEQFF. Written as DNA, the CDR3 is TGTGCCAGCAGCTTAGGGGCGGGGGAAATTAATGAGCAGTTCTTC.

This clone was observed a single time. The chain links TRBV9 to TRBJ2-1, with D possibly being TRBD2 (6 bases). Deletions cut 0 bases from V and 5 bases from J, with 15 bases between. This CDR3 comprises 16 residues. Germline CDR1 reads SGDLS; CDR2 reads YYNGEE. The DNA for the CDR3 is TGTGCCAGCAGCGTAGACCCGCGCGGGGTAGACAATGAGCAGTTCTTC. Encoded protein: CASSVDPRGVDNEQFF. The variable domain in full, with the rest retrieved from reference TRBV9 and TRBJ2-1, is DSGVTQTPKHLITATGQRVTLRCSPRSGDLSVYWYQQSLDQGLQFLIQYYNGEERAKGNILERFSAQQFPDLHSELNLSSLELGDSALYFCASSVDPRGVDNEQFFGPGTRLTVL.

This chain connects TRBV14 to TRBJ2-4; 10 nucleotides agree with TRBD1. The CDR3 consists of 14 residues. V lost 5 bases to trimming and J lost 6 bases; unmatched junction nucleotides: 4. Germline V lookup: CDR1 SGHDN, CDR2 FVKESK. The CDR3 reads CASSLGQGVNIQYF. CDR3 coding DNA: TGTGCCAGCAGCTTAGGACAGGGGGTAAACATTCAGTACTTC.

V gene TRBV30 combines with J gene TRBJ2-6; TRBD1 matches 8 bases. The CDR3 has 19 residues. Germline V gives CDR1 GTSNPN, CDR2 SVGIG (reference sequence). V dropped 3 bases and J dropped 0; count of bases not matched to a gene: 13. CDR3 loop: CAWRVTGGTMSSGANVLTF. In DNA form, the CDR3 reads TGTGCCTGGAGGGTAACAGGGGGTACTATGAGCTCTGGGGCCAACGTCCTGACTTTC.

This chain joins TRBV3-1 (or the pseudogene TRBV3-2) and TRBJ1-5, with D hard to call. CDR1 and CDR2 from the germline V gene are LGHDT and YNNKEL (reference sequence). The CDR3 sequence is 15 residues long. Between the trimmed V and J ends, which lost 0 bases and 7 bases, there was a span of 13 bases. CDR3 sequence: CASSQDTARGQPQHF. The CDR3 nucleotides are TGTGCCAGCAGCCAAGATACGGCAAGAGGGCAGCCCCAGCATTTT.

Only a few counts were recorded for this clone. The chain uses TRBV2 and TRBJ1-6; 9 bases agree with TRBD1. The germline V gene encodes CDR1 SNHLY and CDR2 FYNNEI. This CDR3 comprises 16 residues. J was trimmed by 0 bases and V by 5 bases; bases with no gene match: 2. CDR3 DNA sequence: TGTGCCAGCAGTTCGGACAGGGGCTCCTATAATTCACCCCTCCACTTT. It specifies CASSSDRGSYNSPLHF.

The chain employs TRBV3-1 (or the pseudogene TRBV3-2) and TRBJ1-1; no firm D call. The CDR3 is 13 amino acids. Germline CDR1 reads LGHDT; CDR2 reads YNNKEL (reference sequence). The V end was cut by 5 bases, the J end by 4 bases, with 11 bases between. The CDR3 nucleotides are TGTGCCAGCAGCACCGGAGTGGGCACTGAAGCTTTCTTT. Translating it yields CASSTGVGTEAFF.

As for this clone: The germline gene is not matched at one end of the junction; a read error may be the cause. This chain uses TRBV10-1 with TRBJ2-3; TRBD2 aligns across 9 bases. The CDR3 length is 19 residues. In germline, CDR1 is WNHNN, CDR2 SYGVQD (reference sequence). The CDR3 DNA sequence: TGCGTCAGCAGCGAGGGAGAAGGACTCAAAGCGGGGGGAAGCGATACGCAGTATTTT. Amino acids: CVSSEGEGLKAGGSDTQYF.

V gene TRBV11-3 combines with J gene TRBJ1-4, with D hard to call. Germline V CDR1 and CDR2: SGHNT, YENEEA. V lost 1 base and J lost 5, with 5 bases in between. CDR3 length: 13 residues. CDR3 DNA sequence: TGTGCCAGCAGCTTAGCCGCGAATGAAAAACTGTTTTTT. Its protein is CASSLAANEKLFF.

The chain is built from TRBV25-1 and TRBJ1-2; 9 bases agree with TRBD1. CDR1 MGHDK and CDR2 SYGVNS come from the germline V gene. Trimming at V came to 4 bases and at J to 6 bases, leaving 3 bases not matched to a gene. The CDR3 sequence is 13 residues long. Here the CDR3 reads CASSGDRVHGYTF. In DNA, the CDR3 is TGTGCCAGCAGTGGGGACAGGGTCCATGGCTACACCTTC.

This chain uses TRBV6-2 or TRBV6-3 with TRBJ2-7, with 9 bases lining up with TRBD1. Germline-derived CDR1 and CDR2 are MNHEY and SVGEGT. J was trimmed by 6 bases and V by 5 bases; bases with no gene match: 8. The CDR3 sequence is 14 residues long. The CDR3 region has the DNA TGTGCCAGCAGTCACCGGGACAGGGCCCTCGAGCAGTACTTC. Residues: CASSHRDRALEQYF.

This chain joins TRBV28 and TRBJ2-3, with 7 bases aligning to TRBD2. The V segment lost 1 base and the J segment 8 bases; nucleotides outside the gene matches: 12. CDR1 is MDHEN and CDR2 is SYDVKM in the germline V gene. CDR3 length: 16 residues. In DNA, the CDR3 is TGTGCCAGCAGTTTATCCCTATTGGGGGGGTCAGGTACGCAGTATTTT. It codes for CASSLSLLGGSGTQYF.